The 5 T cell receptor beta chains given below trace back to one sample, sequenced in a study of blood T cell repertoires in COVID-19. The table came from immunoSEQ multiplex PCR; TCRdb's copy has only in-frame clones and leaves some out. The data contain around 140,000 clones, about 88% of them seen just once; the ten biggest clones take up roughly 2.3%. The sequencing sample was made of PBMCs or T cells enriched from blood (not recorded which). The receptor set was obtained from a man aged 40-49 years with acute COVID-19.

The chain has TRBV10-2 and TRBJ2-3; 8 nucleotides line up with TRBD2. Germline lookup yields CDR1 WSHSY and CDR2 SAAADI. V lost 2 bases to trimming and J lost 6 bases; unmatched junction nucleotides: 7. The CDR3 has 15 amino acids. The CDR3, as DNA: TGCGCCAGCAGTGAGCAGCGGGGGATACAGGATACGCAGTATTTT. This codes for CASSEQRGIQDTQYF.

V and J are TRBV7-9 and TRBJ2-3; weak D call: TRBD2 (5 bases). V lost 1 base and J 2 bases, leaving 13 bases between the germline ends. Germline assignment: CDR1 SEHNR and CDR2 FQNEAQ (reference sequence). The CDR3 totals 16 residues. The CDR3 nucleotides read TGTGCCAGCAGCTTAGGGGGAGCGGATCCCACAGATACGCAGTATTTT. This translates into CASSLGGADPTDTQYF.

The rearrangement links TRBV28 to TRBJ1-5, with 8 positions matching TRBD1. Germline loops: CDR1 MDHEN, CDR2 SYDVKM. There are 15 residues in the CDR3. The J segment lost 2 bases and the V segment lost 7 bases, leaving 7 bases of the junction unmatched. CDR3 amino acids: CASIDGQGGNQPQHF. CDR3 nucleotides: TGTGCCAGCATTGACGGACAGGGAGGCAATCAGCCCCAGCATTTT.

The chain joins TRBV20-1 to TRBJ2-1; no clear D gene. Germline V CDR1 and CDR2: DFQATT, SNEGSKA (reference sequence). V was trimmed by 4 bases and J by 6 bases, leaving 7 bases between them. The CDR3 extends over 11 amino acids. CDR3 residues: CSATQSNEQFF. Here the CDR3 DNA reads TGCAGTGCTACCCAGTCCAATGAGCAGTTCTTC.

The chain is built from TRBV24-1 and TRBJ1-2; 8 positions match TRBD1. V shed 3 bases, J shed 3 bases, and the junction held 8 bases outside the gene matches. Germline V gene data show CDR1 as KGHDR and CDR2 as SFDVKD. The CDR3 totals 16 residues. As DNA, the CDR3 is TGTGCCACCAGTGATCCGGGACAGGCCATACACTATGGCTACACCTTC. Its protein is CATSDPGQAIHYGYTF.